This T cell receptor beta chain originates from a study of blood T cell repertoires in COVID-19 (dated by TCRdb to the early 2020s). With regard to the full study: Samples from collaborators originated in the United States, Italy and Spain and spanned both the acute and convalescent phases of COVID-19. Subjects who had been exposed to COVID-19, were actively infected with it, or had recovered from it provided the deeply sampled blood TCRbeta repertoires that made up the dataset. The samples were drawn from two sources: the first 160 participants of the ongoing ImmuneRACE study, and fewer than 1,500 subjects contributed by 6 global collaborators. Nearly every sample came with metadata listing a de-identified subject ID, COVID-19 status, age in years and sex. The repertoires were made available in a free public database intended to serve as a resource for research on the immune response to SARS-CoV-2. The material from the prospective study consisted of cDNA or gDNA derived from T cells, B-cell-depleted T cells, or PBMCs. Where HLA class I and class II types were available, the types were taken from metadata supplied by the sample provider, not from assay-based typing. Broad study findings and their caveats: The quantity of clinical and demographic metadata differed by source and by participant and was supplied without curation.

Whole blood was collected in K2EDTA tubes by collaborating institutions according to the institutions' own protocols. For TCRbeta analysis, collaborator samples were shipped as frozen whole blood, as isolated PBMCs, or as DNA extracted from either sample type. Worth noting for this clone: Its antigen is not yet known. The sample holds no much larger clone one base away, and base qualities are not on file.

TCRbeta CDR3 regions were amplified from genomic DNA using the immunoSEQ Assay, a bias-controlled multiplex PCR. The authors' analysis ran thus. The number of nucleated cells in each sample was estimated from the amplification of reference gene primers within the assay. Sequence reads were collapsed and filtered to measure the absolute abundance of every unique TCRbeta CDR3 rearrangement. For each sample, productive Simpson clonality was calculated as the square root of Simpson's diversity index over productive rearrangements. TCRdb retrieved this table from immuneACCESS and kept in-frame rearrangements only. Not all clones are present; in checked studies, unresolved V genes account for under half, and no reason is known for the remainder. That table furnishes V, J and clone size, whereas the DNA furnished D and trimming. Counted in this sample were about 97,000 clones; around 90% of them appeared once. The leading ten clones occupy approximately 2% of the sample.

The CDR3 holds 12 amino acids from the cysteine to the phenylalanine. The read is trimmed to its CDR3 DNA, 36 bases read in frame from base 1. The V end loses 0 bases and the J end loses 5 bases, and a stretch of 5 bases separates them. For CDR1 and CDR2, the germline V gene lists SGHDT and YYEEEE. Rearrangement joined TRBV5-6 to TRBJ1-2; the D gene cannot be resolved reliably. The clonotype comes from a man aged 50 to 59 with active COVID-19. Source material: peripheral blood. The CDR3: CASSLVPYGYTF. The nucleotide sequence reads TGTGCCAGCAGCTTGGTTCCGTATGGCTACACCTTC.